Detailed here is one T cell receptor beta chain. Authors' processing steps: Amplification of reference gene primers provided the estimated nucleated cell counts. Using immunoSEQ multiplex PCR, the repertoire was profiled, and TCRdb retains in-frame clones only, with some absent. V and J calls and clone size are given by that table; D and trimming were obtained from the DNA. The table includes about 15,000 clones, around nine tenths detected once. CDR3 size: 12 residues. Between the trimmed V and J ends, which lost 6 bases and 5 bases, there was a span of 10 bases. This sample is drawn from a study of blood T cell repertoires in COVID-19. Study at large: Sites across the United States, Italy and Spain contributed samples from acute and convalescent COVID-19. T cells, B-cell-depleted T cells, or PBMCs provided the cDNA or gDNA that served as material.

The chain links TRBV12-3 or TRBV12-4 to TRBJ2-5; D uncertain. The clonotype was recovered from a man in his 60s with acute or convalescent COVID-19. What was sequenced was peripheral blood. The CDR3 protein is CASSSRVETQYF. The CDR3 DNA reads TGTGCCAGCAGCTCACGCGTTGAGACCCAGTACTTC.